The rows below give T cell receptor beta chains drawn from one sample of a study of CD8+CD57+ T cells in acquired aplastic anemia. TCRdb reanalysed the reads using MiXCR and keeps one entry per CDR3 protein. The sample records a few hundred thousand distinct CDR3 sequences, roughly 68% being singletons. The sequenced sample consisted of sorted CD4+, CD8+, or CD8+CD57+ T cells (not recorded which) from PBMCs. These receptors all come from a human donor in good health, serving as a control. The CDR3 runs from the conserved cysteine through the conserved F or W. A D gene is named only where the DNA matches it firmly. Size values are once, few and many counts, or a class for expanded clones, and some rows have none.

-	TRBV7-7	TRBJ1-5	many	TGTGCTAGCAGCTTATGGTGGTGGACAGCGCTTAATCAGCCCCAGCATTTT	CASSLWWWTALNQPQHF
-	TRBV7-6	TRBJ2-2	many	TGTGCCAGCAGCTTAGACTCAACGAACACCGGGGAGCTGTTTTTT	CASSLDSTNTGELFF
-	TRBV5-6	TRBJ2-2	-	TGTGCCAGCAAAAGAGGGTTTGGCACCAGGGAGCTGTTTTTT	CASKRGFGTRELFF
-	TRBV5-1	TRBJ2-3	-	TGCGCCAGCAGCCACCAGGGGGGCGTCCACTTCAAAGATACGCAGTATTTT	CASSHQGGVHFKDTQYF
-	TRBV7-4	TRBJ2-1	-	TGTGCTAGCAGCGTCGCGACAGCCAACAATGAGCAGTTCTTC	CASSVATANNEQFF
-	TRBV3-1	TRBJ2-2	many	TGTGCCAGCAGCCCCGGACTGTTCGGGGAGCTGTTTTTT	CASSPGLFGELFF
TRBD1	TRBV10-3	TRBJ1-1	once	TGTGCCATCAGTACTACAGGGGACGAGGCCGCTTTCTTT	CAISTTGDEAAFF
-	TRBV9	TRBJ2-7	-	TGTGCCAGCAGCGAGGCGAGCGACTCCTACGAGCAGTACTTC	CASSEASDSYEQYF
TRBD2	TRBV20-1	TRBJ2-7	-	TGCAGTGCCAAGGCCGGGACTAGCGGAACCTACGAGCAGTACTTC	CSAKAGTSGTYEQYF
-	TRBV19	TRBJ1-3	many	TGTGCCAGTAGTCCGACCGTTGGGTCTGGAAACACCATATATTTT	CASSPTVGSGNTIYF
-	TRBV2	TRBJ2-7	-	TGTGCCAGCACCTGGGGGTCGGGGATGGGGACCAATTACGAGCAGTACTTC	CASTWGSGMGTNYEQYF
-	TRBV3-1	TRBJ2-1	-	TGTGCCAGCAGCCAAGGCAGGATCTCCTACGATGAGCAGTTCTTC	CASSQGRISYDEQFF
-	TRBV7-9	TRBJ2-5	-	TGTGCCAGCAGCTTAGCCGAGCGGGTAAGCTCCTACAATTTC	CASSLAERVSSYNF
TRBD1	TRBV20-1	TRBJ1-1	many	TGCAGTGCGAGACAGGGGGCTTCTGAAGCTTTCTTT	CSARQGASEAFF
-	TRBV24-1	TRBJ1-6	-	TGTGCCACCAGGCATCGGTGGGGGGTAGAGAATTCACCCCTCCACTTT	CATRHRWGVENSPLHF
TRBD1	TRBV9	TRBJ1-4	-	TGTGCCAGCAGCGCAGGAACAGGGGAAGGTGAAAAACAACTGTTTTTT	CASSAGTGEGEKQLFF
-	TRBV2	TRBJ2-7	once	TGTGCCACCAGCAGTCTTACCGGGCGGCGTGAGTACCAGCAGTACTTC	CATSSLTGRREYQQYF
TRBD1	TRBV5-5	TRBJ2-5	many	TGTGCCAGCAGCCCGACCGGGACAGGGGGAGAGACCCAGTACTTC	CASSPTGTGGETQYF
-	TRBV5-1	TRBJ2-5	-	TGTGCCAGCAGCCCCCGACAGGAGGGCACGTACTTC	CASSPRQEGTYF
TRBD1	TRBV7-8	TRBJ1-2	many	TGTGCCAGCAGCTCACAGGGGGTTAACTATGGCTACACCTTC	CASSSQGVNYGYTF
TRBD2	TRBV11-2	TRBJ2-5	-	TGTGCCAGCAGCGCGACTAGCGGGAGGGTTGGTCGGACCCAGTACTTC	CASSATSGRVGRTQYF
-	TRBV20-1	TRBJ1-3	many	TGCAGTGCTACAAAGACTGAGGGAACCACCATATATTTT	CSATKTEGTTIYF
TRBD1	TRBV5-4	TRBJ1-5	-	TGTGCCAGCAGTTGGACAGGCGAGGGTCCCAATCAGCCCCAGCATTTT	CASSWTGEGPNQPQHF
TRBD1	TRBV11-1	TRBJ1-4	-	TGTGCCAGCAACTTATTAGCCGGTGGGACAGACAATGAAAAACTGTTTTTT	CASNLLAGGTDNEKLFF
-	TRBV12-5	TRBJ2-7	-	TGTGCTAGTGGTCCTCCTGGGGACGAGCAGTACTTC	CASGPPGDEQYF
-	TRBV9	TRBJ1-2	-	TGTGCCAGCACCGACAGACTACCGAGCACCCCTCCACCCTTC	CASTDRLPSTPPPF
-	TRBV10-3	TRBJ1-3	once	TGTGCCATCAGCGAAGTAATGGCTCGGGGGTTGCCTCTGGTCTCTGGGAACACCATATATTTT	CAISEVMARGLPLVSGNTIYF
TRBD2	TRBV2	TRBJ2-7	-	TGTGCCGGCAGGCCGAGCGGGGGCTACGAGCAGTACTTC	CAGRPSGGYEQYF
-	TRBV6-5	TRBJ2-3	-	TGTGCCAGCAGTGGTGGCTACCTTTCCGGCACAGATACGCAGTATTTT	CASSGGYLSGTDTQYF
-	TRBV9	TRBJ1-2	-	TGTGCCAGCAGCGTAGGGACCGGGGAGGGCTATATTTTC	CASSVGTGEGYIF
-	TRBV25-1	TRBJ2-7	few	TGTGCCAGCAGTGAGGGGGGATGGGGCGAGCAGTACTTC	CASSEGGWGEQYF
-	TRBV20-1	TRBJ1-4	-	TGCAGTGCCCCTTCCTTCACAGGGACTGAACTGTTTTTT	CSAPSFTGTELFF
-	TRBV20-1	TRBJ2-5	many	TGCAGTGCTAGAAGGGGTTCTGGGGGGGCTGGGCAAGAGACCCAGTACTTC	CSARRGSGGAGQETQYF
TRBD2	TRBV19	TRBJ2-7	-	TGTGCCAGCACGCGGGGGGCGAGCTCCTACAATGAGCAGTACTTC	CASTRGASSYNEQYF
-	TRBV10-3	TRBJ2-3	-	TGTGCCAGTCAGACCGGCAGGGGCACAGATACGCAGTATTTT	CASQTGRGTDTQYF
-	TRBV7-4	TRBJ2-1	-	TGTGCTAGCAGCTTAGACAGAGGAGAGGGGCGGCAGTTCTTC	CASSLDRGEGRQFF
-	TRBV19	TRBJ1-2	-	-	CASSIERKAASGYTFAF
-	TRBV20-1	TRBJ1-6	-	TGCAGTGTTACTGGGTTACATTCACCCCCCCTCCACTTT	CSVTGLHSPPLHF
-	TRBV12-3/TRBV12-4	TRBJ1-3	many	TGTGCCAGCAGTTTAGGGGTGCACTCTGGAAACACCATATATTTT	CASSLGVHSGNTIYF
TRBD1	TRBV25-1	TRBJ2-3	few	TGTGCCAGCAGTGAAAGGGGAGGGACAGGGTATGGAGATACGCAGTATTTT	CASSERGGTGYGDTQYF
-	TRBV19	TRBJ1-5	many	TGTGCCAGTAGTATTTCGGGGAACAATCAGCCCCAGCATTTT	CASSISGNNQPQHF
-	TRBV7-2	TRBJ1-2	-	TGTGCCAGCAGCCTCAACTATGGGGGATCACGCCTCCACTTC	CASSLNYGGSRLHF
TRBD1	TRBV13	TRBJ1-1	-	TGTGCCAGCAGCTTAGCGGGACAGGGCTCTGAAGCTTTCTTT	CASSLAGQGSEAFF